This is a list of T cell receptor beta chains from one sample in a study of T cells in Graves' hyperthyroidism and ophthalmopathy. TCRdb re-derived calls from the multiplex PCR reads in MiXCR, one entry per CDR3 protein. The sample holds approximately 590,000 distinct CDR3 sequences, approximately 14% seen once. Sequencing was carried out using blood. The receptors stem from a woman in her twenties or thirties with Graves' hyperthyroidism. Each CDR3 is given with its conserved first and last residue. D genes are given only for firm matches. Some rows have no size entry. The others give once, few or many, or a class for an expanded clone.

abundance	v_gene	d_gene	j_gene	CDR3aa	CDR3nt
.	TRBV19	.	TRBJ2-2	CASSPADPLGELFF	TGTGCCAGTAGTCCGGCGGACCCCCTCGGGGAGCTGTTTTTT
few	TRBV11-2	TRBD2	TRBJ2-3	CASSLDAGIAGGRADTQYF	TGTGCCAGCAGCTTAGATGCTGGAATAGCGGGAGGGCGTGCAGATACGCAGTATTTT
many	TRBV20-1	.	TRBJ2-3	CSATRENPDTQYF	TGCAGTGCCACCCGGGAGAATCCAGATACGCAGTATTTT
few	TRBV20-1	.	TRBJ2-5	CSAGPDQETQYF	TGCAGTGCGGGGCCCGACCAAGAGACCCAGTACTTC
few	TRBV4-1	.	TRBJ2-6	CASSQATGANVLTF	TGCGCCAGCAGCCAAGCGACTGGGGCCAACGTCCTGACTTTC
.	TRBV30	TRBD2	TRBJ2-2	CAWSTFFGRASTGELFF	TGTGCCTGGAGTACGTTTTTTGGGAGGGCCTCCACCGGGGAGCTGTTTTTT
many	TRBV7-2	TRBD2	TRBJ2-3	CASSLPTGGRAADTQYF	TGTGCCAGCAGCTTGCCCACTGGGGGGAGGGCCGCAGATACGCAGTATTTT
many	TRBV5-1	TRBD1	TRBJ1-2	CASSLERDSYGYTF	TGCGCCAGCAGCTTGGAGAGGGACAGCTATGGCTACACCTTC
many	TRBV7-2	TRBD1	TRBJ1-1	CASSVKGAAEAFF	TGTGCCAGCAGCGTTAAGGGGGCCGCTGAAGCTTTCTTT
few	TRBV5-1	.	TRBJ2-1	CASSLGPGRPEQFF	TGCGCCAGCAGCTTGGGACCAGGGCGTCCTGAGCAGTTCTTC
many	TRBV10-3	.	TRBJ2-7	CAISIHQGEEGEQYF	TGTGCCATCAGTATCCACCAAGGGGAGGAAGGCGAGCAGTACTTC
.	TRBV5-1	TRBD1	TRBJ2-7	CASSSRQGWDEQYF	TGCGCCAGCAGCTCCCGACAGGGCTGGGACGAGCAGTACTTC
few	TRBV5-5	.	TRBJ1-3	CASSLRRGPGNTIYF	TGTGCCAGCAGCTTAAGACGGGGGCCTGGAAACACCATATATTTT
.	TRBV18	.	TRBJ2-1	CASSPPKGGAYNEQFF	TGTGCCAGCTCACCACCGAAGGGGGGCGCCTACAATGAGCAGTTCTTC
many	TRBV6-1	.	TRBJ1-5	CASKGSSGQPQHF	TGTGCCAGCAAGGGGTCCTCGGGTCAGCCCCAGCATTTT
.	TRBV24-1	TRBD2	TRBJ2-3	CATSDLSLAGGPGDTQYF	TGTGCCACCAGTGATTTAAGCCTAGCGGGAGGGCCCGGAGATACGCAGTATTTT